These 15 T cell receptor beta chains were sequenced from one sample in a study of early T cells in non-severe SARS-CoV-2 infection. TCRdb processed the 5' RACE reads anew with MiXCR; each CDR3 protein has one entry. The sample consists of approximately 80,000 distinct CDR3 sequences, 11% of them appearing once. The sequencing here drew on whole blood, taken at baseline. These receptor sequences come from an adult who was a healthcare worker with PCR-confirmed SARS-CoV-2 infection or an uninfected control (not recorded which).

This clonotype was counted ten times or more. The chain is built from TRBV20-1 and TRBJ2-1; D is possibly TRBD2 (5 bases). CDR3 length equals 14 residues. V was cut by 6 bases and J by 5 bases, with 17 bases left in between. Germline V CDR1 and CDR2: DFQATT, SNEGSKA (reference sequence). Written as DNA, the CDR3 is TGCAGTGCCCAGGACTTCTCACTAAACAATGAGCAGTTCTTC. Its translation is CSAQDFSLNNEQFF.

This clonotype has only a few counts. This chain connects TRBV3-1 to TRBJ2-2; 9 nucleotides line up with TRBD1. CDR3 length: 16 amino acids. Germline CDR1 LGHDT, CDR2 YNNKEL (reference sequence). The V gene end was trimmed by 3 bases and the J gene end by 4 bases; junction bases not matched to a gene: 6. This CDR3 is CASSQGQGRATGELFF. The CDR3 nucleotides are TGTGCCAGCAGCCAGGGACAGGGAAGGGCCACCGGGGAGCTGTTTTTT.

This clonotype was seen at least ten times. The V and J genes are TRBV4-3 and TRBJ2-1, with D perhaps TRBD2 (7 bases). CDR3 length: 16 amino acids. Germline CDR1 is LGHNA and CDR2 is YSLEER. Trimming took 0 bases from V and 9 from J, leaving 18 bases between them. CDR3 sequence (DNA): TGCGCCAGCAGCCAAGAAGAAGGGGGGGGGCCTCCTGAGCAGTTCTTC. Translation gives CASSQEEGGGPPEQFF.

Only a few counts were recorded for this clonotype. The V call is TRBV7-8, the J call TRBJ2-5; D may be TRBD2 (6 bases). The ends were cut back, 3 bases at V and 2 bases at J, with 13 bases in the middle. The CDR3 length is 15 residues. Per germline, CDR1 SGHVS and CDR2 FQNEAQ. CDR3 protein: CASSFLRDSQETQYF. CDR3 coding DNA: TGTGCCAGCAGCTTCCTCCGGGACTCACAAGAGACCCAGTACTTC.

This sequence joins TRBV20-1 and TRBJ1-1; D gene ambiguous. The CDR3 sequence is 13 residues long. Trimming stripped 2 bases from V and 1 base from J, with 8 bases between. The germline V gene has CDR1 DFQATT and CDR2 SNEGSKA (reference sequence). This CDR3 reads CSARLQPNTEAFF. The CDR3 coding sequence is TGCAGTGCTAGACTTCAACCGAACACTGAAGCTTTCTTT.

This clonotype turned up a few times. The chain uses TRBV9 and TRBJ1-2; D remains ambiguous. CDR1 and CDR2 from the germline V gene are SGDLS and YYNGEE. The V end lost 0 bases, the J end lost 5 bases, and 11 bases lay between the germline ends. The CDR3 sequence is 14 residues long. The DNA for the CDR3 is TGTGCCAGCAGCGTAGCGGTAGAACCATATGGCTACACCTTC. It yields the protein CASSVAVEPYGYTF.

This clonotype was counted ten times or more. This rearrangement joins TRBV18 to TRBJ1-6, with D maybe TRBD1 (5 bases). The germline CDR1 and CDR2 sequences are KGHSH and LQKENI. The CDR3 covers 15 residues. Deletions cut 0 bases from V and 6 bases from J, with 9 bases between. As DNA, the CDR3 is TGTGCCAGCTCACCACCCATGACAGCTAATTCACCCCTCCACTTT. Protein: CASSPPMTANSPLHF.

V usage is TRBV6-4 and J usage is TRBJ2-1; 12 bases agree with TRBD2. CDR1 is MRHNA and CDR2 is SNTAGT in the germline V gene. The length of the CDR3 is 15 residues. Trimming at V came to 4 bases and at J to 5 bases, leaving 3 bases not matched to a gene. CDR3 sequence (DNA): TGTGCCAGCAGTGGACTAGCGGGGGCTGACAATGAGCAGTTCTTC. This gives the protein CASSGLAGADNEQFF.

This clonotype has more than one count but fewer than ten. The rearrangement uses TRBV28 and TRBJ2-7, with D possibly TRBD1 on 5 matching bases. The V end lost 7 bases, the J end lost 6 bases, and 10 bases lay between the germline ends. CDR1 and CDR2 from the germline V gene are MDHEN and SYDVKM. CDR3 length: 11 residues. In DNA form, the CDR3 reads TGTGCCAGCATTCAAGGGGCCGAGCAGTACTTC. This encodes CASIQGAEQYF.

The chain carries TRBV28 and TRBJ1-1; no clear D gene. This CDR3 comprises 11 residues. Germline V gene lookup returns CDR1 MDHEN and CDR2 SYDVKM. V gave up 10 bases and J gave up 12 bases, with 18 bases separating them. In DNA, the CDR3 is TGTGCCACCAGACCCAATGGACCGACTTTCTTT. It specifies CATRPNGPTFF. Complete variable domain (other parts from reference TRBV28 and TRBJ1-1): DVKVTQSSRYLVKRTGEKVFLECVQDMDHENMFWYRQDPGLGLRLIYFSYDVKMKEKGDIPEGYSVSREKKERFSLILESASTNQTSMYLCATRPNGPTFFGQGTRLTVV.

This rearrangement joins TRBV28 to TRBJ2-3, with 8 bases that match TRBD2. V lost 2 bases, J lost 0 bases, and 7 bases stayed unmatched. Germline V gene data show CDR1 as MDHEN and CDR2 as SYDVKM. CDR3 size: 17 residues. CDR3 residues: CASSLITGGHSTDTQYF. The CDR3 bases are TGTGCCAGCAGTTTAATAACGGGGGGGCACAGCACAGATACGCAGTATTTT. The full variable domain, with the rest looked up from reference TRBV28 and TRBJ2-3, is DVKVTQSSRYLVKRTGEKVFLECVQDMDHENMFWYRQDPGLGLRLIYFSYDVKMKEKGDIPEGYSVSREKKERFSLILESASTNQTSMYLCASSLITGGHSTDTQYFGPGTRLTVL.

The CDR3 spells CASSLFGHQGSPLHF. The CDR3, as DNA: TGTGCCAGCAGCTTATTCGGCCATCAGGGTTCACCCCTCCACTTT. V usage is TRBV7-3 and J usage is TRBJ1-6, with D tentatively TRBD1 (5 bases). The CDR3 contains 15 residues. The germline V and J ends were trimmed by 2 bases and 9 bases, with 14 bases remaining between them. The germline V gene has CDR1 SGHTA and CDR2 FQGTGA.

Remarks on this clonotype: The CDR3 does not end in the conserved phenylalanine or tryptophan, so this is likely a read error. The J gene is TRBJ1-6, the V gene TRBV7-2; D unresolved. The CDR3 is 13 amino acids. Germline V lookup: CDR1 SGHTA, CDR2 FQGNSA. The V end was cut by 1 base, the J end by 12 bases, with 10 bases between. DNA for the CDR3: TGTGCCAGCAGCTTAGTGGTTGACAAACCCCTCCACCTT. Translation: CASSLVVDKPLHL.

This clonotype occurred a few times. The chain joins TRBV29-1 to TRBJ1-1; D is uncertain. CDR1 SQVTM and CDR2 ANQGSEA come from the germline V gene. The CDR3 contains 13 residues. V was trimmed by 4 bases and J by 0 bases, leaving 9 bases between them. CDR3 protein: CSVGRSLNTEAFF. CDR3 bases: TGCAGCGTTGGTCGCAGTCTGAACACTGAAGCTTTCTTT.

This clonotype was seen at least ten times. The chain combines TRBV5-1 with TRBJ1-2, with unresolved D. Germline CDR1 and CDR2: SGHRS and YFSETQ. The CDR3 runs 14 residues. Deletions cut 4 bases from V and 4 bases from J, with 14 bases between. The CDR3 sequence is CASSQDYAGYGYTF. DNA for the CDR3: TGCGCCAGCAGCCAGGACTACGCAGGCTATGGCTACACCTTC.